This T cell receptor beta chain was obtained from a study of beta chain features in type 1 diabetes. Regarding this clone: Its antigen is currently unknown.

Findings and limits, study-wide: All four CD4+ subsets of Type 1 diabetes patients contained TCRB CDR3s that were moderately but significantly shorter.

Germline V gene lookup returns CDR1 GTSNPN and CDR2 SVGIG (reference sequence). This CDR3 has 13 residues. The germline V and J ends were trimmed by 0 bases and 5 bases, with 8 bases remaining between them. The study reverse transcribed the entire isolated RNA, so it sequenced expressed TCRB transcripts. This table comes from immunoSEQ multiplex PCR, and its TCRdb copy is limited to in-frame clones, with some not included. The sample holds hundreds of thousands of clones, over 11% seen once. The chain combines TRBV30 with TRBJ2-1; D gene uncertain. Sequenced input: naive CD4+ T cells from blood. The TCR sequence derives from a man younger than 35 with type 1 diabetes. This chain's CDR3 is CAWSVGPHNEQFF. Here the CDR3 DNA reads TGTGCCTGGAGTGTAGGACCCCACAATGAGCAGTTCTTC.